This TCR beta chain was recovered during a study of response to subunit inactivated influenza vaccine. Each CDR3 protein gets one entry after TCRdb re-called the RT-PCR reads with MiXCR. The table includes 500,000 to 700,000 distinct CDR3 sequences, approximately 22% detected once. From germline, CDR1 is SGHRS and CDR2 YFSETQ. The J segment lost 0 bases and the V segment lost 3 bases, leaving 5 bases of the junction unmatched. The CDR3 totals 16 residues. The data were also submitted as part of a second study, on T cells expressing NK-cell markers. That work adds: TCR beta cDNA was made by 5'RACE template switching with UMIs. According to the study, TCR beta repertoires originated from sorted CD3+CD56+NKG2C+, CD3+CD56+NKG2C- and CD3+CD56-NKG2C+ T cells. There were seven HCMV-seropositive donors and one seronegative donor among the eight sequenced. The authors restricted sorting to alpha-beta TCR T cells with an anti-gamma-delta TCR antibody in several experiments.

The TCR comes from a man in his fifties or sixties who received an inactivated influenza vaccine. The V call is TRBV5-1, the J call TRBJ2-2, with TRBD1 identical over 7 bases. The material was CD4+ T cells sorted from PBMCs, obtained approximately 12 days after vaccination. The DNA of the CDR3 is TGCGCCAGCAGCTCCCGGACAGGAGCGAACACCGGGGAGCTGTTTTTT. Translation: CASSSRTGANTGELFF.